This TCR beta chain was obtained from a study of T cell responses to AZD1222 COVID-19 vaccine. Overall study results and limits: The CD4 TCRs associated with vaccination extended across spike and predominated at 160-218 and 743-854. The sample set comprised mostly white British donors with more females, and clonal diversity was possibly underestimated. Seropositive at baseline were only six AZD1222 recipients.

The CDR3 covers 17 residues. Germline CDR1 is SGHAT and CDR2 is FQNNGV. V lost 5 bases, J lost 0 bases, and 9 bases stayed unmatched. Sequencing used immunoSEQ multiplex PCR; TCRdb keeps in-frame clones, though not all of them. The sample carries 85,000 to 130,000 clones, about 93% recorded once. In the case of this clone: Its antigen is not known.

Sequenced here: peripheral blood, sampled on day 0 of AZD1222 vaccination. This chain connects TRBV11-2 to TRBJ2-3, with 9 bases matching TRBD2. The receptor was derived from an adult in good health. The CDR3 region is CASSALLAGLSTDTQYF. The CDR3 DNA reads TGTGCCAGCAGCGCCCTCCTAGCGGGACTTAGCACAGATACGCAGTATTTT.